This T cell receptor beta chain was sequenced in a study of blood T cells in healthy people across ages. A J-beta primer mix and a sample-barcoded 5' primer were used in a second PCR of roughly 6 to 12 cycles. Using its own MiXCR run on the 5' RACE reads, TCRdb lists one record per CDR3 protein. Of about 1.4 million distinct CDR3 sequences in the sample, 45% to 70% were seen once. There are 16 residues in the CDR3. Germline trimming cut 7 bases from V and 2 bases from J; bases unmatched to any gene: 12. Germline CDR1 LGHDT, CDR2 YNNKEL (reference sequence). The sample consisted of blood. V is TRBV3-1 and J is TRBJ2-7, with TRBD2 matching over 9 bases. The sequence derives from a man aged 18-30 years in good health. CDR3 sequence: CASTMQTSGGTYEQYF. CDR3 in DNA: TGTGCCAGCACCATGCAAACCAGCGGGGGGACCTACGAGCAGTACTTC.